This T cell receptor beta chain was obtained from a study of early T cells in non-severe SARS-CoV-2 infection. Overall study context: Sequenced bulk RNA came from whole blood that was unsorted, and chains were unpaired. Study-level findings and limits: Sequences matched to VDJdb favored anti-spike CD8 responses, while private and CD4 specificities were missed.

Note on this clonotype: Its specificity is not known.

V dropped 2 bases and J dropped 2; count of bases not matched to a gene: 5. The germline V gene encodes CDR1 GTSNPN and CDR2 SVGIG (reference sequence). The CDR3 runs to 15 residues. Unique molecular identifiers were added to individual cDNA molecules. Via MiXCR, TCRdb re-called the 5' RACE reads, giving one row per CDR3 protein. The sample records around 25,000 distinct CDR3 sequences, 4% to 4.5% being singletons. The clonotype was recovered from an adult who was a healthcare worker with PCR-confirmed SARS-CoV-2 infection or an uninfected control (not recorded which). The sample was whole blood. The gene calls are TRBV30 and TRBJ2-2; 7 positions match TRBD2. This CDR3 reads CAWSPGTINTGELFF. CDR3 in DNA: TGTGCCTGGAGTCCCGGGACTATAAACACCGGGGAGCTGTTTTTT.